These 2 T cell receptor beta chains share one sample of origin, sequenced in a study of blood T cell repertoires in COVID-19. The assay was immunoSEQ multiplex PCR, and TCRdb's table has in-frame clones only and misses some. The sample holds around 180,000 clones, 80% to 90% seen once. Sequencing was performed on peripheral blood. The receptor source for this set is a woman over 75 with COVID-19, enrolled during active disease.

CDR3 amino acids: CASSYRRGDTEAFF. The CDR3 DNA reads TGTGCCAGCAGTTACCGTCGCGGGGACACTGAAGCTTTCTTT. V usage is TRBV6-4 and J usage is TRBJ1-1; D remains ambiguous. V gave up 5 bases and J gave up 3 bases, with 13 bases separating them. Germline CDR1 is MRHNA and CDR2 is SNTAGT. This CDR3 is built from 14 residues.

The V and J genes are TRBV29-1 and TRBJ1-1, with a tentative D call TRBD1 (5 bases). The CDR3 loop spans 16 amino acids. Germline V gives CDR1 SQVTM, CDR2 ANQGSEA. The germline V and J ends were trimmed by 0 bases and 1 base, with 15 bases remaining between them. The CDR3 spells CSVEDTGGTSNTEAFF. The CDR3 bases are TGCAGCGTTGAAGATACAGGCGGAACCTCGAACACTGAAGCTTTCTTT.